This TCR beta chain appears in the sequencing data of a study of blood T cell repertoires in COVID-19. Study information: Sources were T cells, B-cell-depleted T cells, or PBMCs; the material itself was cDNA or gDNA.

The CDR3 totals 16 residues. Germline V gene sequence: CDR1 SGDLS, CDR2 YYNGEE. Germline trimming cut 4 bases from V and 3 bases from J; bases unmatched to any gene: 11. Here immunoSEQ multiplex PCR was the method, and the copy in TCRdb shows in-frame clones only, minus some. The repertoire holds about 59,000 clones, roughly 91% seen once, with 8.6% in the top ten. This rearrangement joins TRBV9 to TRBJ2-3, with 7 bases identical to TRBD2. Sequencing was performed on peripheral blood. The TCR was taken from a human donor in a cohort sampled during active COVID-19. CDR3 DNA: TGTGCCAGCAGCCCGGGCGGGGGATCTGTGACAGATACGCAGTATTTT. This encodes CASSPGGGSVTDTQYF.